The T cell receptor beta chain described here comes from a study of response to subunit inactivated influenza vaccine (dated 2018 in TCRdb). Concerning the study at large: The study used deep quantitative T cell receptor repertoire profiling to track responses to a trivalent subunit inactivated influenza vaccine. Overall study outcomes, separate from this receptor: According to the authors, only a limited number of new T cells may be recruited by each seasonal influenza vaccination.

Libraries were made using RT-PCR. Sequencing instrument: Illumina HiSeq 2500. TCRdb itself trimmed the public reads at Q25 with fastp, ran MiXCR and retained productive beta chains. Each entry is one CDR3 protein sequence, shown with its most common DNA and genes. This sample gives about 780,000 distinct CDR3 sequences in total; under 20% of them show up just once. The top ten hold roughly a tenth of the sample. V is clipped by 2 bases and J by 9 bases, and the sequence between their germline boundaries is 12 bases long. Counted from cysteine to phenylalanine, this CDR3 has 13 amino acids. Here the CDR3 DNA is all that survives: 39 bases in frame from base 1. Taken from the germline V gene (reference sequence), the CDR1 and CDR2 loops are SGHNT and YYREEE. Turning to this clonotype: This clone's antigen is unknown. Base qualities are not at hand, and no much larger clone is one base apart.

This TCR was recovered from a man in his fifties who received an inactivated influenza vaccine. Donor details come from another sample of the same person, matched by shared clones. This specimen consisted of PBMCs from blood, obtained 4 to 6 days after vaccination. This receptor chain uses TRBV5-4 and TRBJ2-1; too little of a D gene remains to name it. The sequenced DNA: TGTGCCAGCAGCTTCGACTGGCGGAGTGAGCAGTTCTTC. The resulting protein is CASSFDWRSEQFF.